The TCR beta chain described here comes from a study of blood T cell repertoires in COVID-19 (TCRdb year 2020). About the investigation overall: Samples from collaborators originated in the United States, Italy and Spain and spanned both the acute and convalescent phases of COVID-19. The prospective study material was composed of cDNA or gDNA derived from T cells, B-cell-depleted T cells, or PBMCs. The dataset comprised deeply sampled blood TCRbeta repertoires from subjects exposed to, actively infected with, or recovered from COVID-19. A freely available public database, intended as a resource for researchers studying the immune response to SARS-CoV-2, is where the repertoires were released. Samples came from the ongoing ImmuneRACE study (first 160 participants) plus 1,254 subjects from 6 global collaborators. Sample metadata almost always included a de-identified subject ID, COVID-19 status, age in years and sex. Where available, HLA class I and class II types were taken from metadata supplied by the sample provider and were not determined by assay-based typing. Study-level results and caveats: Clinical and demographic metadata were provided uncurated, with the amount varying by source and participant.

The cysteine opens and the phenylalanine closes a CDR3 of 16 amino acids. Only CDR3 DNA is held: 48 bases, read in frame from base 1. CDR1 and CDR2 were assigned from the germline V gene (reference sequence) as PRHDT and FYEKMQ. For this chain, trimming is 3 bases at the V end and 2 bases at the J end, and the number of junction bases without a gene match is 5. TCRbeta CDR3 regions were amplified from genomic DNA by means of the immunoSEQ Assay, a bias-controlled multiplex PCR. The published analysis was carried out like this. The number of nucleated cells in each sample was estimated from the amplification of reference gene primers within the assay. To quantify the absolute abundance of each unique TCRbeta CDR3 rearrangement, sequence reads were collapsed and filtered. For each sample, productive Simpson clonality was calculated as the square root of Simpson's diversity index across productive rearrangements. TCRdb re-hosts the immuneACCESS table, in-frame sequences only. Its copies lack some clones; in the studies checked, an unresolved V gene accounts for under half of them, and the cause for the rest is not known. For V, J and clone size, that table is used; D and trimming come from the DNA. The sample table holds a few hundred thousand clones, of which roughly 89% were seen once. About 1.8% of the sample goes to the ten largest clones.

Points on this clone: Its antigen is still unknown. No clone much larger than this one lies a single base away; base qualities are absent.

In the prospective study, participants were 18 to 89 years old, resided in about two dozen geographic areas of the United States, and were enrolled through a virtual design. Cohort assignment in the prospective study relied on participant-reported clinical history from a screening survey and a study questionnaire. In the prospective study, whole blood, serum and a nasopharyngeal or oropharyngeal swab were collected from each participant by mobile phlebotomists. Participants in the prospective study had the option to provide additional blood draws and questionnaires over a 2-month period. Before DNA extraction, prospective study blood samples were shipped either frozen or at room temperature.

This receptor was taken from a woman between 18 and 29 years old with acute COVID-19. The receptor chain draws on TRBV13 and TRBJ2-3; 10 nucleotides in the junction match TRBD2. The sample consisted of PBMCs or T cells enriched from blood (not recorded which). The CDR3 is CASSFRTSGLTDTQYF. The DNA is TGTGCCAGCAGCTTTAGGACTAGCGGACTCACAGATACGCAGTATTTT.